This TCR beta chain was observed in a study of blood T cell repertoires in COVID-19. Study in general: Spain, Italy and the United States supplied samples that represented acute and convalescent COVID-19.

The CDR3 covers 14 residues. Germline V gives CDR1 SGHRS, CDR2 YFSETQ. Trimming took 3 bases from V and 8 from J; bases not matched to a gene: 6. Using immunoSEQ multiplex PCR, the repertoire was profiled, and TCRdb retains in-frame clones only, with some absent. This sample has tens of thousands of clones, with approximately 89% found just once. The sample taken for sequencing was peripheral blood. The sequence derives from a woman aged 60-75 years with active COVID-19. The gene calls are TRBV5-1 and TRBJ1-2; 11 positions agree with TRBD1. CDR3: CASSSPGQGVGYTF. The CDR3 DNA sequence: TGCGCCAGCAGCTCCCCGGGACAGGGGGTAGGCTACACCTTC.